This T cell receptor beta chain comes out of a study of OX40 agonist ivuxolimab in advanced cancers. Regarding the research as a whole: Ivuxolimab was a fully human IgG2 agonistic monoclonal antibody targeting the costimulatory receptor OX40 (CD134). Intravenous ivuxolimab was administered to patients every 2 weeks at six dose levels: 0.01, 0.1, 0.3, 1.5, 3 and 10 mg/kg. Of the approximately 54 dose-escalation patients, hepatocellular carcinoma was present in about 19, melanoma in roughly 15, renal cell carcinoma in 9 and head and neck cancer in 9. The dose-escalation cohort was around 84% male with a mean age of about 58 years, ranging from roughly 20 to 85. Prior anti-PD-1, anti-PD-L1 or anti-CTLA-4 therapy was permitted, and approximately 40% of dose-escalation patients had received checkpoint inhibitors. Partial responses were achieved by three dose-escalation patients, of whom one had hepatocellular carcinoma and two had cutaneous melanoma. Peripheral TCRbeta sequencing was intended to test whether TCR sequence diversity was altered and clonal T-cell expansion was caused by ivuxolimab. The paper covers the monotherapy dose-escalation part of the phase I ivuxolimab trial, which included N ≈ 52 patients.

The trial excluded patients who had a history of autoimmune disease or were on systemic immunosuppression. Peripheral blood for TCR sequencing was drawn from every dose cohort at baseline, at cycle 4 day 1 and at cycle 7 day 1. Samples were obtained from an open-label, multicenter, first-in-human phase I dose-escalation trial of ivuxolimab. Adults with locally advanced or metastatic melanoma, renal cell, hepatocellular, or head and neck squamous cell carcinoma were enrolled in the trial. Before TCR sequencing, CD4+ and CD8+ T cells were separately sorted from peripheral blood. Genomic DNA was extracted from sorted cells for sequencing of the TCRbeta CDR3 region. TCRbeta CDR3 regions were sequenced using the immunoSEQ Assay. TCRdb carries this immuneACCESS record with in-frame sequences only. Its versions omit some clonotypes, under half of them owing to an unresolved V gene in the studies checked, with the rest unexplained. The sample contains around 100,000 clones, about 83% of them found a single time. Around 1.6% of the sample goes to the ten largest clones.

The CDR3 measures 13 amino acids from cysteine to phenylalanine. Just the 39-base CDR3 DNA is kept, in frame starting at base 1. The germline V gene provides CDR1 SNHLY and CDR2 FYNNEI. Cut back by 7 bases and 1 base, the V and J ends lie 10 bases apart. As to this clone: Its antigen remains unidentified. Base-call qualities are not available, and no considerably larger clone is one nucleotide away.

Beyond this particular receptor, the publication reports: After ivuxolimab, CD8+ T cells had more expanded clones than CD4+ T cells on average. Clonal expansion of both CD4+ and CD8+ blood T cells was observed from baseline to week 6 at doses 0.1 to 3.0 mg/kg. Low levels of normalized T-cell clonal expansion were also seen in some nonresponding patients. In partial responders in the 0.1-3.0 mg/kg groups, normalized peripheral clonal expansion was found to be among the lowest, especially among CD8+ T cells. The antigen specificity of the clonally expanded peripheral T cells was not determined.

The receptor was isolated from an adult with an advanced solid tumor such as melanoma, head and neck, liver or kidney cancer. The sequenced sample was CD4+ or CD8+ T cells sorted from blood, obtained in a trial of the OX40 agonist ivuxolimab. The chain is assembled from TRBV2 and TRBJ1-1, with TRBD1 tentatively as D gene (5 bases match). The nucleotide sequence reads TGTGCCAGCACCAGGACACAGAACACTGAAGCTTTCTTT. Translated, it reads CASTRTQNTEAFF.